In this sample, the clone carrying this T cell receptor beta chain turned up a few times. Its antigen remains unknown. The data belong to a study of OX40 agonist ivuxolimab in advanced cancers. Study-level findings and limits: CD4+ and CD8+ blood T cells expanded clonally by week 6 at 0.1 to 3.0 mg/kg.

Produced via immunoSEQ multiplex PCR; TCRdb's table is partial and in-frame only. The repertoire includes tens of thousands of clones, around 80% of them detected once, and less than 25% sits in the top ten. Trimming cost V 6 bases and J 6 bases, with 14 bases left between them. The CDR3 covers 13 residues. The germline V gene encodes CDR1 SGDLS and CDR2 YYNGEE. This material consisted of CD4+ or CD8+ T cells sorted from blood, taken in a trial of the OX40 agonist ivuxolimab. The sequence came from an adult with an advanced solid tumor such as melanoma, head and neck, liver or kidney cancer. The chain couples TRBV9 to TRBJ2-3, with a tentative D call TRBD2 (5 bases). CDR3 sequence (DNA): TGTGCCAGCAACTCGCTAGCCGGCGATACGCAGTATTTT. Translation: CASNSLAGDTQYF.